Each of the 14 T cell receptor beta chains below was sequenced from the same sample in a study of OX40 agonist ivuxolimab in advanced cancers. The table came from immunoSEQ multiplex PCR; TCRdb's copy has only in-frame clones and leaves some out. The sample shows 55,000 to 75,000 clones, 65% to 90% of them seen only once. The specimen comprised CD4+ or CD8+ T cells sorted from blood, sampled in a trial of the OX40 agonist ivuxolimab. Receptors were obtained from an adult with an advanced solid tumor such as melanoma, head and neck, liver or kidney cancer.

V is TRBV4-1 and J is TRBJ1-3; D gene unclear. The CDR3 is 13 amino acids. V shed 5 bases and J shed 4 bases, with 9 bases lying between them. The germline V gene has CDR1 MGHRA and CDR2 YSYEKL. The CDR3 bases are TGCGCCAGCAGCGTACAACCGGGAAACACCATATATTTT. This gives the protein CASSVQPGNTIYF.

This chain uses TRBV10-1 with TRBJ2-4; D could derive from TRBD1 or TRBD2 (6 bases each). This CDR3 spans 13 amino acids. CDR1 WNHNN and CDR2 SYGVQD come from the germline V gene (reference sequence). The V gene lost 5 bases and the J gene lost 8 bases, with 13 bases spanning the gap. CDR3 in amino acids: CASSPTGGDIQYF. DNA for the CDR3: TGCGCCAGCAGTCCGACAGGCGGGGACATTCAGTACTTC.

The rearrangement uses TRBV11-2 and TRBJ2-3; D possibly corresponds to TRBD1 (5 bases). V was cut by 1 base and J by 6 bases, with 17 bases left in between. CDR1 is SGHAT, CDR2 FQNNGV, per germline. CDR3 length: 16 residues. The CDR3 spells CASSLGGRAYRDTQYF. The DNA for the CDR3 is TGTGCCAGCAGCTTAGGAGGCAGGGCTTATCGTGATACGCAGTATTTT. The whole variable domain, filled in from reference TRBV11-2 and TRBJ2-3, reads EAGVAQSPRYKIIEKRQSVAFWCNPISGHATLYWYQQILGQGPKLLIQFQNNGVVDDSQLPKDRFSAERLKGVDSTLKIQPAKLEDSAVYLCASSLGGRAYRDTQYFGPGTRLTVL.

The V gene is TRBV5-1, the J gene TRBJ2-2; D unclear. Germline V CDR1 and CDR2: SGHRS, YFSETQ. V lost 0 bases to trimming and J lost 8 bases, with 14 bases between them. The CDR3 is 15 residues long. The CDR3 DNA reads TGCGCCAGCAGCTTGGATGGACCGCTCATGGGGGAGCTGTTTTTT. Translated: CASSLDGPLMGELFF. Based on the CDR3 plus reference TRBV5-1 and TRBJ2-2, the full variable domain is KAGVTQTPRYLIKTRGQQVTLSCSPISGHRSVSWYQQTPGQGLQFLFEYFSETQRNKGNFPGRFSGRQFSNSRSEMNVSTLELGDSALYLCASSLDGPLMGELFFGEGSRLTVL.

On this clone: At one end the junction does not follow the germline gene, possibly because of a read error. This chain connects TRBV10-3 to TRBJ2-1; D is possibly TRBD2 (6 bases). Germline CDR1 is ENHRY and CDR2 is SYGVKD. The CDR3 runs to 14 residues. CDR3 nucleotide sequence: TGTGCCATCAGTGAGTCCGGAGACGGAGGGGAGCGGTTCTTC. Encoded protein: CAISESGDGGERFF.

DNA for the CDR3: TGTGCCAGCTCACCGAGAGGGGAAGAGACCCAGTACTTC. This codes for CASSPRGEETQYF. J is TRBJ2-5 and V is TRBV18; D tentatively fits TRBD1 or TRBD2 (5 bases each). CDR1 and CDR2 from the germline V gene are KGHSH and LQKENI. The CDR3 has 13 residues. Trimming shortened V by 3 bases and J by 3 bases, and 8 bases separated the two germline ends.

The chain is built from TRBV4-1 and TRBJ1-1; weak D call: TRBD1 (6 bases). The V end was cut by 6 bases, the J end by 1 base, with 27 bases between. The length of the CDR3 is 19 residues. The germline V gene encodes CDR1 MGHRA and CDR2 YSYEKL. The CDR3 DNA follows: TGCGCCAGCAGTCACGATCCGGGACATTCAACGGCGAAGAACACTGAAGCTTTCTTT. Amino acids: CASSHDPGHSTAKNTEAFF.

This clone was observed once. The V and J genes are TRBV5-1 and TRBJ2-7, with TRBD1 identical over 11 bases. CDR3 length: 14 amino acids. V lost 6 bases, J lost 2 bases, and 4 bases stayed unmatched. In germline, CDR1 is SGHRS, CDR2 YFSETQ. The CDR3 DNA follows: TGCGCCAGCACACCGGGACAGGGGGCCTACGAGCAGTACTTC. Translated, it gives CASTPGQGAYEQYF.

The V and J genes are TRBV7-2 and TRBJ1-3; D might be TRBD1 (6 bases). The CDR3 spans 15 residues. V was cut by 5 bases and J by 4 bases, with 15 bases left in between. Per germline, CDR1 SGHTA and CDR2 FQGNSA. CDR3 in amino acids: CASSPTGRIGNTIYF. The CDR3 DNA sequence: TGTGCCAGCAGCCCCACAGGGAGAATCGGAAACACCATATATTTT.

The chain employs TRBV7-9 and TRBJ1-1; the match to TRBD1 covers 8 bases. In germline, CDR1 is SEHNR, CDR2 FQNEAQ (reference sequence). Trimming took 1 base from V and 4 from J; bases not matched to a gene: 8. CDR3 length: 16 amino acids. CDR3 amino acids: CASSLGDRGRATEAFF. The CDR3 DNA follows: TGTGCCAGCAGCTTAGGCGACAGGGGTAGGGCCACTGAAGCTTTCTTT.

This clone has only a few counts. This chain links TRBV7-2 with TRBJ1-1; D is uncertain. The CDR3 is 13 residues long. V lost 2 bases and J lost 8, with 12 bases in between. Germline V CDR1 and CDR2: SGHTA, FQGNSA. The CDR3 nucleotides read TGTGCCAGCAGCTTATCGTTACAGTTAGAAGCTTTCTTT. It encodes CASSLSLQLEAFF.

This chain joins TRBV7-3 and TRBJ2-2; D remains unclear. This CDR3 is built from 13 residues. Germline loops: CDR1 SGHTA, CDR2 FQGTGA. Trimming pared 4 bases from V and 4 bases from J, leaving 7 bases between. The DNA of the CDR3 is TGTGCCAGCAGCTCTAGTGTCACCGGGGAGCTGTTTTTT. The encoded protein is CASSSSVTGELFF.

This chain connects TRBV12-2 to TRBJ1-1; TRBD1, the table's D call, lacks a check against the DNA. TRBV12-2 is reported as a pseudogene. The CDR3 length is 15 residues. CDR3 nucleotide sequence: TGTGCAAGTTTTCGTCCGCGACAGCATAACACTGAAGCTTTCTTT. Amino acid sequence: CASFRPRQHNTEAFF.

The genes are TRBV29-1 and TRBJ1-6; D is undetermined. The V end lost 6 bases, the J end lost 1 base, and 7 bases lay between the germline ends. The CDR3 is 13 residues long. Germline loops: CDR1 SQVTM, CDR2 ANQGSEA. The CDR3 here is CSVRRSYNSPLHF. The CDR3 nucleotides are TGCAGCGTCCGGAGGTCCTATAATTCACCCCTCCACTTT.